This T cell receptor beta chain was captured in a study of T cells after yellow fever vaccination. Each CDR3 protein is one row after TCRdb ran MiXCR on the 5' RACE reads. The sample gives under 550,000 distinct CDR3 sequences, about a fifth of which show up once; roughly a sixth is in the top ten. CDR1 SGHAT and CDR2 FQNNGV come from the germline V gene. V was trimmed by 5 bases and J by 12 bases, leaving 15 bases between them. CDR3 length equals 12 residues. Sample: PBMCs, taken more than 20 days after the first yellow fever vaccination. The TCR sequence derives from a man aged 18 to 29 who received the YFV17D yellow fever vaccine. This chain connects TRBV11-2 to TRBJ2-3; no clear D. CDR3 protein: CASSQGPAPQYF. The CDR3 DNA follows: TGTGCCAGCAGCCAAGGCCCCGCGCCTCAGTATTTT.